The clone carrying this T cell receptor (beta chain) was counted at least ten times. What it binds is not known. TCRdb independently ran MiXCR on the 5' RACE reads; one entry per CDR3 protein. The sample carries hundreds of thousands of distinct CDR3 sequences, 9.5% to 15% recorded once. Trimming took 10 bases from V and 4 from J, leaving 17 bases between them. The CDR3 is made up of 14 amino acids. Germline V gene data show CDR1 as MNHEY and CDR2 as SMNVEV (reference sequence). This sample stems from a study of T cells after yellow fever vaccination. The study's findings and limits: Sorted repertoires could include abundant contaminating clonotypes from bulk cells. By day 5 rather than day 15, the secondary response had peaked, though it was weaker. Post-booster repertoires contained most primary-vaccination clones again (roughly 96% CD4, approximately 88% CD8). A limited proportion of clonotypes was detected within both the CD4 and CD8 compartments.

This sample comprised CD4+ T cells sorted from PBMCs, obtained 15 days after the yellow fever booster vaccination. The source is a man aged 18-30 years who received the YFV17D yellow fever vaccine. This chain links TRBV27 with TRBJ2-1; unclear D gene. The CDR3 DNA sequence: TGTGCCACTTCATCCCTCGCGGCTTACAATGAGCAGTTCTTC. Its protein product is CATSSLAAYNEQFF.